The sequence of this TCR beta chain was determined in a study of beta chain features in type 1 diabetes. Overall study context: Analysis included about 110 million sorted cells drawn from all samples. Whole-study results and caveats: The study left unresolved whether HLA type influences TCRB rearrangement.

The table lists this clone with a few counts. No antigen is known for it. V was pared by 5 bases and J by 5 bases, with 13 bases of the junction left unmatched. The V gene's germline CDR1 is SGHNT and CDR2 YYREEE (reference sequence). The CDR3 length is 17 residues. Sequencing targeted expressed TCRB transcripts, as all isolated RNA had been reverse transcribed. Clones were read by immunoSEQ multiplex PCR, and TCRdb kept only the in-frame ones, dropping some. The sample lists hundreds of thousands of clones, roughly 13% occurring once. The chain combines TRBV5-4 with TRBJ2-5; 12 nucleotides match TRBD2. This clonotype originated in a man younger than 35 in good health. The sequencing input was naive CD4+ T cells from blood. The CDR3 DNA is TGTGCCAGCAGATCTACTAGCGGGGGGCGGGGAGGGGAGACCCAGTACTTC. Residues: CASRSTSGGRGGETQYF.